This T cell receptor (beta chain) was sequenced during a study of T-cell memory formation after mild COVID-19. Across the whole study: TCR clustering was largely donor specific. Whole-study findings and limits: Researchers found some responding clones in pre-infection memory, a sign that cross-reactive memory joined. Chiefly within CM and EM were the contracting CD4+ clones; CD8+ ones were within EMRA.

As to this clonotype: Antigen specificity is unknown.

One entry per CDR3 protein results from TCRdb running MiXCR on the 5' RACE reads. This table has tens of thousands of distinct CDR3 sequences, roughly 9% appearing once. Germline V gene sequence: CDR1 SGHVS, CDR2 FQNEAQ. V was cut by 5 bases and J by 1 base, with 11 bases left in between. The CDR3 consists of 14 residues. This receptor was identified in an adult woman who had mild COVID-19 (a few samples of this study predate the infection). Cell type and time point are not known. Sequencing was done on a sample of PBMCs or a T cell subset sorted from them (not recorded which). V and J are TRBV7-8 and TRBJ2-5; D gene unclear. The CDR3 sequence: CASSPNKLQETQYF. The DNA of the CDR3 is TGTGCCAGCAGCCCAAACAAGCTCCAAGAGACCCAGTACTTC.